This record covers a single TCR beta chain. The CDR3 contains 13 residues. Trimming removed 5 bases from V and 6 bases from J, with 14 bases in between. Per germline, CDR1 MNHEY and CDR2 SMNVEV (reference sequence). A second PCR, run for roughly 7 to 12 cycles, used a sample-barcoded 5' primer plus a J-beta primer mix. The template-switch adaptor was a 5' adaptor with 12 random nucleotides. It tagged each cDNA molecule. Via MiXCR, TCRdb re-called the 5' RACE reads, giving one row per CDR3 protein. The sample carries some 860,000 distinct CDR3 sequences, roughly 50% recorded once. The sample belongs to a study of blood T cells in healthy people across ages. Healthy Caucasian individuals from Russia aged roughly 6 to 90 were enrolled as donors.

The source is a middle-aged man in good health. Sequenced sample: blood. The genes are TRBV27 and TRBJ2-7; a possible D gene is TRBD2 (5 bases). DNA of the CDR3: TGTGCCAGCAGTGTATTCGGGGTTTCCGAGCAGTACTTC. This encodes CASSVFGVSEQYF.